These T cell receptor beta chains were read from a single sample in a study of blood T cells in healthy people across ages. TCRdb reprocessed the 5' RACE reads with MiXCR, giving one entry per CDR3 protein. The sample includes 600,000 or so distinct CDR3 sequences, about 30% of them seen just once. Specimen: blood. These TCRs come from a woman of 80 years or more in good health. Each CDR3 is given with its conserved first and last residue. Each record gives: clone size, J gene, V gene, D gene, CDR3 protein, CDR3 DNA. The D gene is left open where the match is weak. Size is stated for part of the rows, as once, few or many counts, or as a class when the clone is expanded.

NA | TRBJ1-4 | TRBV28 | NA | CASSYLQGGEKLFF | TGTGCCAGCAGTTATCTCCAGGGAGGGGAAAAACTGTTTTTT
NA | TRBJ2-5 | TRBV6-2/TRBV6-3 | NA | CASIHHRKTETQYF | TGTGCCAGCATCCATCACCGGAAAACAGAGACCCAGTACTTC
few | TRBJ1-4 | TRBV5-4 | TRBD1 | CASSKGQGPNEKLFF | TGTGCCAGCAGCAAAGGACAGGGGCCTAATGAAAAACTGTTTTTT
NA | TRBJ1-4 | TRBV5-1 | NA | CASSPGVAARDEKLFF | TGCGCCAGCAGCCCGGGAGTAGCGGCACGCGACGAAAAACTGTTTTTT
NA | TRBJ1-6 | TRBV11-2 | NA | CASVAGWNSPLHF | TGTGCCAGCGTCGCAGGGTGGAATTCACCCCTCCACTTT
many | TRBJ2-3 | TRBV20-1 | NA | CSALPTAVIADTQYF | TGCAGTGCCCTGCCCACAGCTGTAATCGCAGATACGCAGTATTTT
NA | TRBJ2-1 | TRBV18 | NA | CASSHGQGGNEQFF | TGTGCCAGCTCACACGGACAGGGAGGGAATGAGCAGTTCTTC
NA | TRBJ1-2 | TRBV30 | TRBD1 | CAWSPGQNYGYTF | TGTGCCTGGTCTCCGGGACAGAACTATGGCTACACCTTC
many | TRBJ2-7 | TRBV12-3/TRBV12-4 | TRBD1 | CASSLGQATSYEQYF | TGTGCCAGCAGTTTGGGACAGGCCACCTCCTACGAGCAGTACTTC
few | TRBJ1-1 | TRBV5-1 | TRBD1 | CASSRRDDRAGTEAFF | TGCGCCAGCAGCCGGCGTGACGACAGGGCCGGGACTGAAGCTTTCTTT
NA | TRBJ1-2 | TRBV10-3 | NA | CVSSDGQNYGYTF | TGTGTCAGCAGTGATGGGCAAAACTATGGCTACACCTTC
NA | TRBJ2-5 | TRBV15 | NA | CATSKERGTQYF | TGTGCCACCAGTAAGGAGAGAGGGACCCAGTACTTC
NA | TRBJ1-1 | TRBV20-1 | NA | CSARDHLEAFF | TGCAGTGCTAGAGATCACCTTGAAGCTTTCTTT
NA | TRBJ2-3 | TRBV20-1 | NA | CSARVLTDTQYF | TGCAGTGCTAGAGTCCTAACAGATACGCAGTATTTT
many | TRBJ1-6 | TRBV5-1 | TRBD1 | CASSLDGQGNSPLHF | TGCGCCAGCAGCTTGGACGGACAGGGTAATTCACCCCTCCACTTT
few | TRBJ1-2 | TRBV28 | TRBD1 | CASSGNRDRTPSNYGYTF | TGTGCCAGCAGTGGAAACCGGGACAGAACGCCCTCTAACTATGGCTACACCTTC
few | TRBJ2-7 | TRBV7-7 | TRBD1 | CASSPGQGHYEQYF | TGTGCCAGCAGCCCGGGACAGGGGCACTACGAGCAGTACTTC
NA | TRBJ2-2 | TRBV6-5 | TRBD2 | CASSRWTSVAPGELFF | TGTGCCAGCAGTCGATGGACTAGCGTCGCCCCCGGGGAGCTGTTTTTT
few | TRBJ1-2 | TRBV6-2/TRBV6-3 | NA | CASSRWTEDYGYTF | TGTGCCAGCAGCCGATGGACAGAGGACTATGGCTACACCTTC
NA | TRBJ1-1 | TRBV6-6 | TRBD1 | CASRDRDRGVGTEAFF | TGTGCCAGCAGAGACCGGGACAGGGGAGTAGGCACTGAAGCTTTCTTT
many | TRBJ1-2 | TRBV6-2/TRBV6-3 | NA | CASSAGSLNYGYTF | TGTGCCAGCAGCGCCGGGTCCCTCAACTATGGCTACACCTTC
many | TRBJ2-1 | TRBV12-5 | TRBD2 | CASGQVISGGNYNEQFF | TGTGCTAGTGGACAAGTTATTAGCGGGGGGAATTACAATGAGCAGTTCTTC
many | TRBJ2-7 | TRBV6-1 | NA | CASILSLTDYEQYF | TGTGCCAGCATCCTAAGCTTGACAGACTACGAGCAGTACTTC
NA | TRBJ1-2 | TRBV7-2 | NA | CASSLGGAGRNYGYTF | TGTGCCAGCAGCTTGGGGGGAGCAGGGAGGAACTATGGCTACACCTTC
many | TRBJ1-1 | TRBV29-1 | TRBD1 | CSVEARGDTEAFF | TGCAGCGTTGAGGCCAGGGGGGACACTGAAGCTTTCTTT
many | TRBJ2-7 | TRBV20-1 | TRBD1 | CSATGQGREQYF | TGCAGTGCTACGGGACAGGGGCGGGAGCAGTACTTC
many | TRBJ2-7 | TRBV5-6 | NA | CASKDWARDEQYF | TGTGCCAGTAAAGATTGGGCGCGAGACGAGCAGTACTTC
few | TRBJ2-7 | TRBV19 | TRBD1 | CASSTGQRYEQYF | TGTGCCAGTAGTACGGGACAGCGCTACGAGCAGTACTTC
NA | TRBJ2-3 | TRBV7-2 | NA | CASSYRRGDTQYF | TGTGCCAGCAGCTATAGGCGGGGAGATACGCAGTATTTT
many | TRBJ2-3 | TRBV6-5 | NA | CASSYSSAGAHTDTQYF | TGTGCCAGCAGTTACTCGTCTGCGGGGGCCCACACAGATACGCAGTATTTT
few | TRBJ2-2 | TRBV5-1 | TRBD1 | CASSPWTGGTANTGELFF | TGCGCCAGCAGCCCATGGACAGGGGGCACCGCGAACACCGGGGAGCTGTTTTTT
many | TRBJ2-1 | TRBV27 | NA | CASRIAGRSNEQFF | TGTGCCAGCAGAATTGCTGGCAGAAGCAATGAGCAGTTCTTC
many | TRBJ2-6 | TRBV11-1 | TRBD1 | CASSPGGTGGFSGANVLTF | TGTGCCAGCAGCCCAGGGGGGACAGGGGGCTTCTCTGGGGCCAACGTCCTGACTTTC
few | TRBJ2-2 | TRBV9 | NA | CASSPTVKNTGELFF | TGTGCCAGCAGCCCCACAGTGAAGAACACCGGGGAGCTGTTTTTT
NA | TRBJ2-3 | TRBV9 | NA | CASSVRGGADTQYF | TGTGCCAGCAGCGTCCGAGGGGGGGCAGATACGCAGTATTTT
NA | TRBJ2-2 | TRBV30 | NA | CAWRQGTRTGELFF | TGTGCCTGGAGGCAGGGGACGCGGACCGGGGAGCTGTTTTTT
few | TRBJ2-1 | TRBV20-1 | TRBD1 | CSARLDRVVGGSYNEQFF | TGCAGTGCTAGATTGGACAGGGTGGTTGGGGGATCCTACAATGAGCAGTTCTTC
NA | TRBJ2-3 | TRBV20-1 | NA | CSARVQDTQYF | TGCAGTGCTCGCGTCCAGGATACGCAGTATTTT
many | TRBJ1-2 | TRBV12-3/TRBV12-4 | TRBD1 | CASRGQGAGGYTF | TGTGCCAGCAGGGGACAGGGGGCGGGTGGCTACACCTTC
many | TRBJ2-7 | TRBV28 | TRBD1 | CASSCRDRGPCYEQYF | TGTGCCAGCAGTTGTAGGGACAGGGGCCCCTGTTACGAGCAGTACTTC
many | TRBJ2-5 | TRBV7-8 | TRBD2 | CASSLGTSGVGETQYF | TGTGCCAGCAGCCTCGGGACTAGCGGGGTGGGGGAGACCCAGTACTTC
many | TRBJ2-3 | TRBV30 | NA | CARSRGDTQYF | TGTGCCAGGTCACGGGGAGATACGCAGTATTTT
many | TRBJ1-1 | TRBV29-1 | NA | CSVEPGAEAFF | TGCAGCGTTGAACCCGGGGCGGAAGCTTTCTTT
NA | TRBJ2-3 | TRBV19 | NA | CASRNLRGSTDTQYF | TGTGCCAGTAGAAACCTCCGGGGGAGCACAGATACGCAGTATTTT
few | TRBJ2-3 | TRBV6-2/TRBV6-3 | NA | CASSAPVSTGTQYF | TGTGCCAGCAGTGCGCCTGTTTCCACCGGGACGCAGTATTTT